A selection of T cell receptor beta chains follows, all from one sample in a study of Ad26.COV2.S vaccination and SARS-CoV-2 variants. This table comes from immunoSEQ multiplex PCR, and its TCRdb copy is limited to in-frame clones, with some not included. The sample comprises roughly 700,000 clones, more than 80% of which are singletons, and over 1.3% rests with the top ten. The starting material was peripheral blood, obtained in a trial of Ad26.COV2.S vaccine versus placebo. Every receptor here comes from a person between 18 and 59 years old who received the Ad26.COV2.S COVID-19 vaccine or a placebo. CDR3s include the opening cysteine and the closing phenylalanine or tryptophan. A D gene is named only where the DNA matches it firmly. Expanded clones get a size class; other rows say once, few or many, or leave the size out.

14	TRBV27	TRBJ2-3	.	.	CASSRRAGTDTQYF	TGTGCCAGCAGTCGGAGGGCGGGCACAGATACGCAGTATTTT
16	TRBV7-9	TRBJ2-6	.	.	CASSPGRNSGANVLTF	TGTGCCAGCAGCCCCGGACGGAACTCTGGGGCCAACGTCCTGACTTTC
14	TRBV5-1	TRBJ2-7	.	.	CASSLGGSNYEQYF	TGCGCCAGCAGCTTGGGAGGGTCGAACTACGAGCAGTACTTC
19	TRBV21-1	TRBJ2-6	.	.	CASSISGRAHRTGANVLTF	TGTGCCAGCAGCATCAGCGGGAGGGCCCATAGGACTGGGGCCAACGTCCTGACTTTC
15	TRBV6-4	TRBJ2-1	.	.	CASSLTPSSYNEQFF	TGTGCCAGCAGTCTAACTCCAAGCTCCTACAATGAGCAGTTCTTC
13	TRBV19	TRBJ2-2	.	.	CASRRQGTGELFF	TGTGCCAGTAGACGTCAGGGGACCGGGGAGCTGTTTTTT
20	TRBV11-3	TRBJ1-6	.	TRBD1	CASSLRAGTGGLLGYSPLHF	TGTGCCAGCAGCCTTCGTGCCGGGACAGGGGGTTTACTGGGGTATTCACCCCTCCACTTT
13	TRBV6-5	TRBJ1-2	.	.	CASGREPHYGYTF	TGTGCCAGCGGGAGAGAGCCCCACTATGGCTACACCTTC
15	TRBV4-3	TRBJ1-4	.	.	CASSQETDYNEKLFF	TGCGCCAGCAGCCAAGAGACAGATTATAATGAAAAACTGTTTTTT
15	TRBV30	TRBJ2-2	.	.	CAWSVSAGTTGELFF	TGTGCCTGGAGTGTTTCGGCAGGTACGACCGGGGAGCTGTTTTTT
14	TRBV6-2/TRBV6-3	TRBJ1-6	.	.	CASSFGRVGSPLHF	TGTGCCAGCAGTTTCGGCAGGGTGGGTTCACCCCTCCACTTT
18	TRBV7-2	TRBJ2-5	.	TRBD2	CASSLGGLAGANQETQYF	TGTGCCAGCAGCTTAGGAGGGCTAGCGGGGGCCAACCAAGAGACCCAGTACTTC
15	TRBV7-9	TRBJ2-5	.	TRBD2	CASSPSGGTSETQYF	TGTGCCAGCAGCCCGAGCGGGGGGACCTCGGAGACCCAGTACTTC
17	TRBV5-4	TRBJ2-3	.	TRBD2	CASSLSGSGGPGDTQYF	TGTGCCAGCAGCTTGAGTGGTAGCGGGGGGCCCGGAGATACGCAGTATTTT
16	TRBV7-2	TRBJ2-3	.	TRBD2	CASGYLSGRATDTQYF	TGTGCCAGCGGTTATTTGAGCGGGAGGGCTACAGATACGCAGTATTTT
14	TRBV7-9	TRBJ2-3	.	.	CASSPDTITDTQYF	TGTGCCAGCAGCCCCGACACCATCACAGATACGCAGTATTTT
13	TRBV2	TRBJ1-6	once	.	CASKGTTNSPLHF	TGTGCCAGCAAGGGGACAACCAATTCACCCCTCCACTTT